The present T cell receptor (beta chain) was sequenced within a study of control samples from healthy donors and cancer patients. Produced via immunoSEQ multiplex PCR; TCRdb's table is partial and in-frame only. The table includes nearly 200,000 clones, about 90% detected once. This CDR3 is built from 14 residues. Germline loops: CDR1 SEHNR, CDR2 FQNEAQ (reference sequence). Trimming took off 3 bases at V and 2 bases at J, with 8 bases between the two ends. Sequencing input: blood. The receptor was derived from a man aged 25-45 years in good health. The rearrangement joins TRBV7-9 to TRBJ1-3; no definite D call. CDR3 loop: CASSFAEPGNTIYF. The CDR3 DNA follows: TGTGCCAGCAGCTTTGCCGAGCCTGGAAACACCATATATTTT.